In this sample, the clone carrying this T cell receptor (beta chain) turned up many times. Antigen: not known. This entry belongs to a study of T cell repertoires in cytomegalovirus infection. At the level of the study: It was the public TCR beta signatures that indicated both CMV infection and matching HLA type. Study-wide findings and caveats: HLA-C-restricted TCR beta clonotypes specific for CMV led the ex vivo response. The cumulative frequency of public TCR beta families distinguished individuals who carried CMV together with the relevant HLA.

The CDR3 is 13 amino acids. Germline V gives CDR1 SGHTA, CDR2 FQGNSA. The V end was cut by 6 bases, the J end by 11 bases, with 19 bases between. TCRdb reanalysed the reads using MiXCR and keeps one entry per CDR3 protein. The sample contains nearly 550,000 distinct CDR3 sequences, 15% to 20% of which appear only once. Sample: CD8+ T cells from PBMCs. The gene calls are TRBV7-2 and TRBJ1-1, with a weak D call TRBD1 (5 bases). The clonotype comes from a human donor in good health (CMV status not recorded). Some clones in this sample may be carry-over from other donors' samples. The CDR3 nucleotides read TGTGCCAGCAGACCCGGGGGGGGATTGAAGGCTTTCTTT. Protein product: CASRPGGGLKAFF. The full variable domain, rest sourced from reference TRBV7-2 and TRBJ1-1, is GAGVSQSPSNKVTEKGKDVELRCDPISGHTALYWYRQSLGQGLEFLIYFQGNSAPDKSGLPSDRFSAERTGGSVSTLTIQRTQQEDSAVYLCASRPGGGLKAFFGQGTRLTVV.